This entry lists 2 T cell receptor beta chains sequenced from one sample in a study of T cells in Graves' hyperthyroidism and ophthalmopathy. Amplification of TCR beta CDR3 regions used RNA as the template. The primer set for the first-round RT-PCR of the TCR CDR3 was HTBI. MiXCR, run by TCRdb on the multiplex PCR reads, gives a single entry per CDR3 protein. The table includes just over 550,000 distinct CDR3 sequences, about 45% detected once. The sequenced sample was peripheral blood or thyroid tissue (not recorded which). The receptor set was obtained from a woman in her late teens or twenties with Graves' hyperthyroidism.

This rearrangement joins TRBV7-2 to TRBJ1-1; possible D gene TRBD1, 5 bases. Germline CDR1 is SGHTA and CDR2 is FQGNSA. V was cut by 6 bases and J by 6 bases, with 14 bases left in between. This CDR3 spans 13 amino acids. The CDR3 DNA is TGTGCCAGCAGGTCGGCAGGGTGGGCTGAAGCTTTCTTT. It encodes CASRSAGWAEAFF.

This clonotype was seen more than once but under ten times. This rearrangement joins TRBV20-1 to TRBJ2-5; unclear D gene. V lost 3 bases and J 2 bases, leaving 16 bases between the germline ends. Per germline, CDR1 DFQATT and CDR2 SNEGSKA (reference sequence). The CDR3 runs 15 residues. The CDR3 region is CSARIWARAQETQYF. Here the CDR3 DNA reads TGCAGTGCTAGGATATGGGCTCGGGCACAAGAGACCCAGTACTTC.